This section outlines one TCR beta chain sequence together with its context. No cognate antigen has been identified for it. No base quality values were provided; no much bigger clone lies one nucleotide off. This record belongs to a study of cytomegalovirus exposure and HLA in healthy donors (dated by TCRdb to 2015 to 2018). About the full investigation: The roughly 670 repertoires of the first cohort and the roughly 120 validation repertoires were produced on the same platform, according to a later analysis. The study aimed to test whether signatures of past pathogen exposure could be identified by cataloging public T cell receptors. To predict cytomegalovirus infection status, the study combined high-throughput TCR immunosequencing, statistical association of individual TCRs with disease status, and machine learning. A separate validation cohort of roughly 110 different subjects was used in addition to the approximately 700-subject first cohort. On the study overall, not on this receptor specifically: The authors suggested that the approach could potentially be extended to other disease states and immunological phenotypes. A total of about 180 TCR beta chains were listed by the study as associated with cytomegalovirus. Of the cluster scores, roughly 93% were above 0 in a later analysis, which found that TCRs clustered in the first cohort also tended to co-occur in the approximately 120 validation repertoires. The classifier was reported to diagnose cytomegalovirus status with high specificity and sensitivity in both the original and validation cohorts. In vitro tests confirmed that a few of the cytomegalovirus-associated TCR beta chains recognize cytomegalovirus antigens. All 110 or so repertoires were used to score co-occurrence in the validation cohort in a later analysis, because that analysis had no HLA typing for the cohort. Most TCR sequences were observed very rarely across donors, whereas some public TCRs were present in many individuals.

Receptor amplification or capture employed the immunoSEQ multiplex PCR assay. The authors' pipeline ran thus. A statistical classification framework was developed to diagnose cytomegalovirus status using the catalog of TCR beta chain sequences. Drawn from immuneACCESS, this table holds only the in-frame rearrangements with V and J called that TCRdb kept. Clones are partly lost; checked studies trace under half to an unresolved V gene and leave the rest unexplained. V and J calls and clone size are copied from that table; D and trimming were computed from the DNA. The sample table holds 250,000 to 300,000 clones, of which nearly 90% were seen once. The biggest ten clones account for 0.37% of the sample. Separate from the roughly 650-subject first cohort, the validation cohort of about 110 subjects was the group to which the donors belonged. V is shortened by 0 bases, J by 14 bases, and the region joining them spans 13 bases. Via the germline V gene (reference sequence), CDR1 is MNHEY and CDR2 SMNVEV. Inclusive of the bounding cysteine and phenylalanine, the CDR3 is 12 residues long. The retained sequence is limited to the CDR3, 36 bases, with the frame set at the first base.

The TCR originated in a woman under 30 in good health and CMV-seronegative. The sequenced material came from PBMCs. The rearrangement combines TRBV27 with TRBJ1-2; the D segment could be TRBD1, given 6 matching bases. The CDR3 amino acid sequence is: CASSLSGAGWTF. The DNA sequence follows: TGTGCCAGCAGTTTATCGGGGGCAGGGTGGACCTTC.